The table lists the clone carrying this T cell receptor beta chain with many counts. Its antigen is currently unknown. This sample is drawn from a study of T cell repertoires in cytomegalovirus infection. Study-wide background: Public TCR beta signatures were indicative of both CMV infection and a matching HLA type.

One entry per CDR3 protein, called by TCRdb with MiXCR from the reads. Of 250,000 to 300,000 distinct CDR3 sequences listed, around 20% are singletons. The CDR3 is made up of 13 amino acids. Deletions cut 0 bases from V and 5 bases from J, with 6 bases between. Study findings and constraints: Pooled public TCR beta family frequency picked out CMV carriers with the relevant HLA. Within the response measured ex vivo, HLA-C-restricted CMV-specific TCR beta clonotypes were dominant.

The specimen was cultured PBMCs, collected from culture after CMV antigen stimulation. This chain links TRBV12-3 or TRBV12-4 with TRBJ2-3; unclear D gene. The source is a human donor in good health (CMV status not recorded). Some clones in this sample may be carry-over from other donors' samples. This CDR3 reads CASSLAARDTQYF. CDR3 nucleotides: TGTGCCAGCAGTTTAGCGGCGCGAGATACGCAGTATTTT.